This T cell receptor beta chain was captured by sequencing in a study of shared clonotypes between healthy human individuals. There are 15 residues in the CDR3. CDR1 SGHNT and CDR2 YENEEA come from the germline V gene. The V and J ends lost 5 bases and 4 bases, in that order; junction bases with no gene match: 7. As originally analysed: Filtering differed since immunoSEQ provided only junctions, with no quality scores. Libraries were prepared by immunoSEQ multiplex PCR; TCRdb keeps only in-frame clonotypes and omits some of them. The V and J calls and clone size are taken from that table; D and trimming were inferred from the DNA. The sample includes approximately 1.5 million clones, approximately 98.5% of them seen just once.

The sequence was obtained from a man between 25 and 39 years old in good health. The chain uses TRBV11-3 and TRBJ2-3; TRBD1 aligns across 9 bases. Sequenced material: naive CD4+ T cells sorted from blood. Regarding subset: CD45RA+ positively selected. The CDR3 spells CASSRQGDRADTQYF. CDR3 DNA sequence: TGTGCCAGCAGCCGACAGGGGGATCGAGCAGATACGCAGTATTTT.